The rows below give T cell receptor beta chains drawn from one sample of a study of spatial heterogeneity in lung cancer. TCRdb analysed the 5' RACE reads with MiXCR anew, one entry per CDR3 protein. The sample includes some 54,000 distinct CDR3 sequences, around 7.7% seen only once; the top ten take about a third. The sequences come from PBMCs, collected at follow-up. These receptors all come from a female donor with early-stage non-small cell lung cancer. Each CDR3 is given with its conserved first and last residue. D genes are given only for firm matches. The listing skips clone size in some rows; elsewhere it reads once, few, many or a size class.

abundance,d_gene,len,v_gene,j_gene,CDR3aa,CDR3nt
-,-,15,TRBV3-1,TRBJ2-4,CASSQAQGSKNIQYF,TGTGCCAGCAGCCAAGCTCAGGGGTCCAAAAACATTCAGTACTTC
many,-,14,TRBV3-1,TRBJ1-1,CASSRREAASRAFF,TGTGCCAGCAGCCGCAGGGAGGCGGCCAGTAGGGCTTTCTTT
many,-,11,TRBV20-1,TRBJ1-2,CSARWGYGYTF,TGCAGTGCTAGATGGGGGTATGGCTACACCTTC
many,-,16,TRBV7-9,TRBJ1-6,CASSPGLPTYNSPLHF,TGTGCCAGCAGCCCGGGGCTCCCTACCTATAATTCACCCCTCCACTTT
-,TRBD1,13,TRBV2,TRBJ2-1,CASSLDRGNEQFF,TGTGCCAGCAGTTTGGACAGGGGCAATGAGCAGTTCTTC
many,TRBD1,14,TRBV2,TRBJ2-2,CASANRGNTGELFF,TGTGCCAGCGCTAACAGGGGGAACACCGGGGAGCTGTTTTTT
-,-,14,TRBV5-8,TRBJ1-1,CASSLVGTSTEAFF,TGTGCCAGCAGCTTGGTGGGGACGTCCACTGAAGCTTTCTTT
many,-,15,TRBV5-1,TRBJ2-7,CASSLRPRSSYEQYF,TGCGCCAGCAGCTTAAGACCCAGGAGCTCCTACGAGCAGTACTTC
many,-,14,TRBV11-2,TRBJ1-2,CASTPGGVNYGYTF,TGTGCCAGCACCCCAGGAGGGGTTAACTATGGCTACACCTTC
many,-,15,TRBV3-2,TRBJ2-7,CASRIRHLWAYEQYF,TGTGCCAGCAGGATTCGACATCTCTGGGCCTACGAGCAGTACTTC
-,TRBD1,13,TRBV5-1,TRBJ2-1,CASSLDRADEQFF,TGCGCCAGCAGCCTGGACAGGGCAGATGAGCAGTTCTTC
few,-,15,TRBV10-3,TRBJ2-3,CAISEPQGRPDTQYF,TGTGCCATCAGTGAGCCTCAAGGTAGGCCAGATACGCAGTATTTT
-,-,15,TRBV5-4,TRBJ1-2,CASRKEGRPVYGYTF,TGTGCCAGCAGAAAAGAGGGGAGGCCTGTATATGGCTACACCTTC
-,-,14,TRBV5-1,TRBJ2-7,CASSLTLGDYEQYF,TGCGCCAGCAGCTTGACCCTAGGAGATTACGAGCAGTACTTC
-,-,12,TRBV20-1,TRBJ1-2,CSAIGHGYGYTF,TGCAGTGCTATCGGACATGGGTATGGCTACACCTTC
once,-,12,TRBV18,TRBJ2-1,CASSPGGDEQFF,TGTGCCAGCTCACCTGGGGGCGATGAGCAGTTCTTC
-,TRBD1,16,TRBV4-1,TRBJ1-1,CASSRGEGQGGTEAFF,TGCGCCAGCAGCCGTGGAGAGGGACAGGGGGGGACTGAAGCTTTCTTT
-,-,16,TRBV28,TRBJ2-2,CASRSPLTLNTGELFF,TGTGCCAGCAGATCCCCGCTTACACTGAACACCGGGGAGCTGTTTTTT
many,-,15,TRBV3-1,TRBJ2-7,CASSQTRLGSYEQYF,TGTGCCAGCAGCCAAACGCGATTGGGGTCCTACGAGCAGTACTTC
many,TRBD1,14,TRBV6-6,TRBJ1-1,CASSPQQGRTEAFF,TGTGCCAGCAGTCCCCAACAGGGGAGGACTGAAGCTTTCTTT
many,-,12,TRBV2,TRBJ1-4,CASSGDTGKLFF,TGTGCCAGCAGTGGAGACACCGGAAAACTGTTTTTT
many,TRBD2,14,TRBV20-1,TRBJ2-1,CSADSGGAYNEQFF,TGCAGTGCCGATAGCGGGGGGGCATACAATGAGCAGTTCTTC
many,-,17,TRBV7-2,TRBJ1-3,CASSLAQRPSSGNTIYF,TGTGCCAGCAGCTTAGCCCAACGCCCTAGCTCTGGAAACACCATATATTTT
-,TRBD1,15,TRBV11-2,TRBJ2-2,CASRYAGGYTGELFF,TGTGCCAGCAGATACGCAGGGGGTTACACCGGGGAGCTGTTTTTT
few,TRBD2,16,TRBV7-2,TRBJ2-5,CASSLERAGGLLSQYF,TGTGCCAGCAGCTTAGAGCGAGCGGGGGGGTTGTTGTCCCAGTACTTC
few,-,15,TRBV4-1,TRBJ1-3,CASGDDAISGNTIYF,TGCGCCAGCGGGGACGATGCCATCTCTGGAAACACCATATATTTT
many,-,14,TRBV7-6,TRBJ1-1,CASSLAVANTEAFF,TGTGCCAGCAGCCTTGCTGTCGCGAACACTGAAGCTTTCTTT
many,TRBD1,18,TRBV7-2,TRBJ1-1,CASSRRDRVNSRNTEAFF,TGTGCCAGCAGCAGAAGGGACAGGGTGAACTCCAGGAACACTGAAGCTTTCTTT
-,-,13,TRBV24-1,TRBJ2-1,CATSGVGDGEQFF,TGTGCCACCAGTGGTGTAGGGGACGGTGAGCAGTTCTTC
few,-,13,TRBV14,TRBJ2-3,CASSQGEGRTQYF,TGTGCCAGCAGCCAAGGGGAAGGACGTACGCAGTATTTT
many,-,11,TRBV7-9,TRBJ2-2,CASRASGELFF,TGTGCCAGCCGGGCGTCCGGGGAGCTGTTTTTT
few,TRBD2,15,TRBV20-1,TRBJ2-3,CSARVPSGGADTQYF,TGCAGTGCTAGAGTGCCTAGCGGGGGGGCAGATACGCAGTATTTT
few,-,15,TRBV20-1,TRBJ1-1,CSASVAAISNTEAFF,TGCAGTGCTAGTGTGGCAGCCATTTCGAACACTGAAGCTTTCTTT
many,TRBD2,15,TRBV12-3/TRBV12-4,TRBJ2-1,CASNPGLAGTDEQFF,TGTGCCAGCAACCCGGGACTAGCGGGGACCGATGAGCAGTTCTTC
-,TRBD1,22,TRBV12-5,TRBJ1-1,CASGYIRDRGLFGPTTGTEAFF,TGTGCTAGTGGTTATATCCGGGACAGGGGGCTTTTTGGGCCAACGACTGGGACTGAAGCTTTCTTT
few,TRBD1,12,TRBV20-1,TRBJ2-7,CSARRGPYEQYF,TGCAGTGCTAGAAGGGGGCCCTACGAGCAGTACTTC
few,-,13,TRBV18,TRBJ2-7,CASSPQSSYEQYF,TGTGCCAGCTCTCCTCAGAGCTCCTACGAGCAGTACTTC
many,-,15,TRBV6-2/TRBV6-3,TRBJ1-6,CASSYRQLPNSPLHF,TGTGCCAGCAGTTACCGACAACTCCCTAATTCACCCCTCCACTTT
many,TRBD1,15,TRBV29-1,TRBJ1-2,CSVEDWGTGSSGYTF,TGCAGCGTTGAAGATTGGGGGACAGGGTCTAGTGGCTACACCTTC
-,-,12,TRBV5-6,TRBJ1-6,CASSLFNSPLHF,TGTGCCAGCAGCCTTTTCAATTCACCCCTCCACTTT
many,-,12,TRBV7-9,TRBJ1-1,CASSSGPSEAFF,TGTGCCAGCAGCTCCGGGCCCAGCGAAGCTTTCTTT
many,-,11,TRBV29-1,TRBJ1-1,CSARENTEAFF,TGCAGCGCGCGGGAGAACACTGAAGCTTTCTTT
few,-,13,TRBV12-3/TRBV12-4,TRBJ2-6,CASRLSGANVLTF,TGTGCCAGCAGGCTCTCTGGGGCCAACGTCCTGACTTTC
many,TRBD2,14,TRBV10-3,TRBJ2-7,CATETSGGAHEQYF,TGTGCCACCGAGACTAGCGGGGGGGCCCACGAGCAGTACTTC
many,-,12,TRBV10-3,TRBJ1-1,CAISVGEAEAFF,TGTGCCATCAGTGTGGGTGAGGCAGAAGCTTTCTTT
-,TRBD1,13,TRBV10-3,TRBJ1-2,CASTGDPNYGYTF,TGTGCCTCCACAGGGGACCCTAACTATGGCTACACCTTC
few,TRBD1,15,TRBV7-3,TRBJ1-4,CASRTTGTAGEKLFF,TGTGCCAGCAGGACTACCGGGACAGCGGGTGAAAAACTGTTTTTT
-,TRBD2,15,TRBV5-4,TRBJ2-5,CASSLTSSLEETQYF,TGTGCCAGCAGTTTGACTAGCAGTTTGGAGGAGACCCAGTACTTC
many,-,13,TRBV12-3/TRBV12-4,TRBJ2-5,CASSFAGQETQYF,TGTGCCAGCAGTTTCGCCGGCCAAGAGACCCAGTACTTC
-,TRBD1,16,TRBV28,TRBJ2-7,CASRMPTTGSHYEQYF,TGTGCCAGCAGGATGCCGACGACAGGGAGTCACTACGAGCAGTACTTC
few,-,15,TRBV4-1,TRBJ2-5,CASSPQGGPKETQYF,TGCGCCAGCAGCCCACAAGGGGGGCCCAAAGAGACCCAGTACTTC
few,-,15,TRBV28,TRBJ1-5,CASSLWTGIDQPQHF,TGTGCCAGCAGTTTATGGACAGGTATAGATCAGCCCCAGCATTTT
many,TRBD1,18,TRBV6-5,TRBJ2-6,CASSYGQDGISGANVLTF,TGTGCCAGCAGTTACGGACAGGATGGGATCTCTGGGGCCAACGTCCTGACTTTC